This T cell receptor beta chain stems from a study of OX40 agonist ivuxolimab in advanced cancers. Looking at the study overall: The costimulatory receptor OX40 (CD134) was targeted by ivuxolimab, a fully human IgG2 agonistic monoclonal antibody. Intravenous ivuxolimab was administered to patients every 2 weeks at six dose levels: 0.01, 0.1, 0.3, 1.5, 3 and 10 mg/kg. The purpose of peripheral TCRbeta sequencing was to test whether ivuxolimab changed TCR sequence diversity and led to clonal T-cell expansion. Patients were allowed to have had prior anti-PD-1, anti-PD-L1 or anti-CTLA-4 therapy, and approximately 40% of the dose-escalation patients had been treated with checkpoint inhibitors. Three dose-escalation patients achieved partial responses, one with hepatocellular carcinoma and two with cutaneous melanoma. The paper describes the monotherapy dose-escalation part (N of about 47 patients) of the phase I trial of ivuxolimab. Of the 50 or so patients in dose escalation, 19 had hepatocellular carcinoma, some 15 had melanoma, 9 had renal cell carcinoma and 9 had head and neck cancer. In the dose-escalation cohort, more than 80% of patients were male, and the mean age was 60 years with a range of 23 to 79. Paper-wide results and their limitations: Low levels of normalized T-cell clonal expansion were also seen in some nonresponding patients. Which antigens the clonally expanded peripheral T cells were specific for was not determined. At doses of 0.1 to 3.0 mg/kg, clonal expansion of both CD4+ and CD8+ blood T cells was observed from baseline to week 6. In partial responders in the 0.1-3.0 mg/kg groups, normalized peripheral clonal expansion was found to be among the lowest, especially among CD8+ T cells. On average, CD8+ T cells showed more expanded clones than CD4+ T cells after ivuxolimab.

CDR1 MNHEY and CDR2 SMNVEV are derived from the germline V gene (reference sequence). The CDR3 measures 13 amino acids from cysteine to phenylalanine. The sequence is cut down to CDR3 DNA, 39 bases in frame from base 1. V lost 6 bases and J lost 0 bases; the stretch between them is 8 bases long. This clone turned up a few times. Its antigen remains unidentified. No base quality values were provided; no much bigger clone lies one nucleotide off. The trial excluded patients who had a history of autoimmune disease or were on systemic immunosuppression. In every dose cohort, peripheral blood was drawn for TCR sequencing at baseline, cycle 4 day 1, and cycle 7 day 1. The samples were taken from a phase I, first-in-human, multicenter, open-label dose-escalation trial of ivuxolimab. Adults with locally advanced or metastatic head and neck squamous cell, hepatocellular, melanoma or renal cell carcinoma were enrolled in the trial. Before TCR sequencing, CD4+ T cells and CD8+ T cells from peripheral blood were sorted into separate populations.

To sequence the TCRbeta CDR3 region, genomic DNA was isolated from the sorted cells. The immunoSEQ Assay was used to sequence the TCRbeta CDR3 regions. Held by TCRdb, this immuneACCESS table contains in-frame sequences only and omits some clones. Under half of the omission traces to an unresolved V gene where checked; the cause of the rest is unknown. The sample contains some 100,000 clones, around 91% of them found a single time. About 0.15% of the sample is in the top ten clones. The TCR comes from an adult with an advanced solid tumor such as melanoma, head and neck, liver or kidney cancer. This material consisted of CD4+ or CD8+ T cells sorted from blood, taken in a trial of the OX40 agonist ivuxolimab. The rearranged chain carries TRBV27 and TRBJ1-1; the D gene cannot be named for sure. The DNA sequence reads TGTGCCAGCAGGGGCATTATGAACACTGAAGCTTTCTTT. Its protein product is CASRGIMNTEAFF.